These 13 T cell receptor beta chains originate from one sample sequenced in a study of blood T cell repertoires in COVID-19. This table comes from immunoSEQ multiplex PCR, and its TCRdb copy is limited to in-frame clones, with some not included. The sample carries about 76,000 clones, 86% recorded once. Sequenced material: peripheral blood. The receptor source for this set is a human donor in a cohort sampled during active COVID-19.

The gene calls are TRBV2 and TRBJ2-3; 8 bases are shared with TRBD2. V shed 6 bases and J 9 bases; nucleotides not matched to a gene: 14. The germline CDR1 and CDR2 sequences are SNHLY and FYNNEI. The CDR3 extends over 15 amino acids. The CDR3 DNA sequence: TGTGCCAGCAGCGGAACGGGGCTAGCGGGTCCAACGCAGTATTTT. Its translation is CASSGTGLAGPTQYF.

The rearrangement links TRBV6-1 to TRBJ1-2; 10 positions agree with TRBD1. Germline CDR1 and CDR2: MNHNS and SASEGT. CDR3 size: 15 residues. V dropped 0 bases and J dropped 8; count of bases not matched to a gene: 6. The CDR3 region has the DNA TGTGCCAGCAGTGAAGCGGGGACAGGGGATTACGGCTACACCTTC. This gives the protein CASSEAGTGDYGYTF.

The chain uses TRBV14 and TRBJ2-7; 9 bases are shared with TRBD1. J was trimmed by 1 base and V by 2 bases; bases with no gene match: 6. The CDR3 totals 16 residues. The germline CDR1 and CDR2 sequences are SGHDN and FVKESK. The CDR3 nucleotides are TGTGCCAGCAGCCAACTCGGGGGGACAGGGTCCTACGAGCAGTACTTC. Residues: CASSQLGGTGSYEQYF.

The rearrangement uses TRBV11-3 and TRBJ1-1; 8 nucleotides match TRBD1. The CDR3 is made up of 17 amino acids. V shed 5 bases and J 5 bases; nucleotides not matched to a gene: 16. The germline CDR1 and CDR2 sequences are SGHNT and YENEEA. CDR3 bases: TGTGCCAGCAGCCCCCGGGACAGGCCTCTTATTGGGACTGAAGCTTTCTTT. Translating it yields CASSPRDRPLIGTEAFF.

The rearrangement uses TRBV10-3 and TRBJ2-3, with 12 bases that match TRBD2. Germline V gives CDR1 ENHRY, CDR2 SYGVKD. The CDR3 is 17 amino acids. The junction had 4 bases not matched to a gene; V was cut back by 0 bases and J by 3 bases. CDR3 coding DNA: TGTGCCATCAGTGAGTCCCGCGGGACTAGCGGGACAGATACGCAGTATTTT. Encoded protein: CAISESRGTSGTDTQYF.

The chain carries TRBV7-6 and TRBJ2-1; a weak D match, TRBD2 (6 bases). The V gene's germline CDR1 is SGHVS and CDR2 FNYEAQ. Trimming stripped 3 bases from V and 5 bases from J, with 17 bases between. The CDR3 extends over 16 amino acids. The CDR3 loop is CASSLDRGRGNNEQFF. In DNA, the CDR3 is TGTGCCAGCAGCTTGGACCGGGGACGGGGGAACAATGAGCAGTTCTTC.

This clone was detected a few times. The chain couples TRBV2 to TRBJ2-7; 10 nucleotides align to TRBD1. The length of the CDR3 is 14 residues. CDR1 is SNHLY, CDR2 FYNNEI, per germline. The ends lost 4 bases at V and 6 bases at J; junction bases unmatched: 6. The chain's CDR3 is CASSGGTGVSEQYF. The DNA for the CDR3 is TGTGCCAGCAGTGGTGGGACAGGGGTCAGCGAGCAGTACTTC. The entire variable domain, with the rest obtained from reference TRBV2 and TRBJ2-7, is as follows: EPEVTQTPSHQVTQMGQEVILRCVPISNHLYFYWYRQILGQKVEFLVSFYNNEISEKSEIFDDQFSVERPDGSNFTLKIRSTKLEDSAMYFCASSGGTGVSEQYFGPGTRLTVT.

The gene calls are TRBV7-9 and TRBJ2-5; 7 bases align to TRBD1. The V gene end was trimmed by 8 bases and the J gene end by 2 bases; junction bases not matched to a gene: 5. The CDR3 covers 13 residues. The germline CDR1 and CDR2 sequences are SEHNR and FQNEAQ (reference sequence). CDR3 region: CASATQGQETQYF. Here the CDR3 DNA reads TGTGCCAGCGCAACACAGGGGCAAGAGACCCAGTACTTC.

The chain joins TRBV10-2 to TRBJ1-2; the D gene is possibly TRBD1 (6 bases). Deletions cut 8 bases from V and 2 bases from J, with 6 bases between. Germline V lookup: CDR1 WSHSY, CDR2 SAAADI. The CDR3 consists of 11 residues. The CDR3 reads CASGQNYGYTF. In DNA form, the CDR3 reads TGCGCCAGCGGACAGAACTATGGCTACACCTTC.

The chain recombines TRBV11-2 with TRBJ1-3; D gene ambiguous. V lost 1 base and J 0 bases, leaving 7 bases between the germline ends. CDR1 is SGHAT, CDR2 FQNNGV, per germline. The CDR3 is made up of 15 amino acids. The CDR3 nucleotides are TGTGCCAGCAGCTTAGGTATCAGCTCTGGAAACACCATATATTTT. It is translated as CASSLGISSGNTIYF.

The V call is TRBV6-5, the J call TRBJ2-1; 8 bases align to TRBD2. In germline, CDR1 is MNHEY, CDR2 SVGAGI. Losses at the gene ends were 2 bases for V and 7 bases for J; bases not matched to a gene: 7. This CDR3 is built from 15 residues. The CDR3 loop reads CASSYLPGGRNEQFF. Here the CDR3 DNA reads TGTGCCAGCAGTTACCTCCCGGGGGGGAGGAATGAGCAGTTCTTC.

This clone was recorded only once. The chain combines TRBV6-2 or TRBV6-3 with TRBJ2-7; 12 bases line up with TRBD1. Germline V CDR1 and CDR2: MNHEY, SVGEGT. This CDR3 has 15 residues. Trimming took 5 bases from V and 8 from J; bases not matched to a gene: 10. This CDR3 is CASSRAGTGGGQQYF. The DNA of the CDR3 is TGTGCCAGCAGTCGAGCCGGGACAGGGGGCGGCCAGCAGTACTTC.

The chain couples TRBV28 to TRBJ1-2; D ambiguous. This CDR3 region has 11 residues. Germline lookup yields CDR1 MDHEN and CDR2 SYDVKM. The V end lost 5 bases, the J end lost 2 bases, and 3 bases lay between the germline ends. The CDR3 here is CASSSNYGYTF. The DNA for the CDR3 is TGTGCCAGCAGTAGCAACTATGGCTACACCTTC.